These T cell receptor beta chains were read from a single sample in a study of glioma-infiltrating T cells after dendritic cell vaccination. Produced via immunoSEQ multiplex PCR; TCRdb's table is partial and in-frame only. The table includes 85,000 to 100,000 clones, about 81% detected once. The sample was blood, taken after dendritic cell vaccination. The origin of the receptors is a human donor with glioblastoma. Both conserved end residues are part of each CDR3. A D gene is named only where the DNA matches it firmly. Where a row states a size, it is once, few, many or the class of an expanded clone; other rows omit it.

>-|TRBV5-1|TRBJ2-7|TRBD2
CASNGRGDPYEQYF
TGCGCCAGCAACGGCCGGGGGGACCCCTACGAGCAGTACTTC
>-|TRBV6-5|TRBJ1-1|-
CASSSRGQTTEAFF
TGTGCCAGCAGTTCCAGAGGACAGACTACTGAAGCTTTCTTT
>-|TRBV6-1|TRBJ1-2|TRBD1
CASSPGTASTYGYTF
TGTGCCAGCAGTCCCGGGACAGCATCCACCTATGGCTACACCTTC
>-|TRBV4-1|TRBJ2-2|TRBD1
CASSQLSGGDTGELFF
TGCGCCAGCAGCCAATTATCAGGGGGCGACACCGGGGAGCTGTTTTTT
>-|TRBV2|TRBJ1-5|TRBD1
CASSGTGGNQPQHF
TGTGCCAGCAGCGGAACAGGGGGCAATCAGCCCCAGCATTTT
>-|TRBV6-5|TRBJ1-1|-
CASSYSTVNTEAFF
TGTGCCAGCAGTTACTCTACGGTAAACACTGAAGCTTTCTTT
>many|TRBV4-1|TRBJ1-2|TRBD1
CASSQETGTYGYTF
TGCGCCAGCAGCCAAGAGACAGGGACCTATGGCTACACCTTC
>-|TRBV5-4|TRBJ2-2|TRBD2
CASSSNTKSGGTGELFF
TGTGCCAGCAGCTCGAATACAAAGTCCGGGGGGACCGGGGAGCTGTTTTTT
>once|TRBV28|TRBJ1-2|TRBD1
CASSPPTGVRGYTF
TGTGCCAGCAGCCCCCCGACAGGGGTAAGGGGCTACACCTTC
>few|TRBV10-3|TRBJ1-2|TRBD1
CAISDQAGTGGKGYTF
TGTGCCATCAGTGACCAGGCCGGGACAGGGGGGAAAGGCTACACCTTC
>-|TRBV7-6|TRBJ1-6|-
CASSPSRGHNSPLHF
TGTGCCAGCAGCCCCAGTCGAGGGCACAATTCACCCCTCCACTTT
>few|TRBV10-3|TRBJ2-1|TRBD2
CAISESLAGVRNEQFF
TGTGCCATCAGTGAGTCCCTAGCGGGAGTCAGGAATGAGCAGTTCTTC
>-|TRBV6-6|TRBJ1-1|-
CASSPWGDTEAFF
TGTGCCAGCAGTCCTTGGGGGGACACTGAAGCTTTCTTT
>-|TRBV7-3|TRBJ2-1|TRBD2
CASSFDSGTYNEQFF
TGTGCCAGCAGCTTCGATAGCGGGACCTACAATGAGCAGTTCTTC
>-|TRBV6-1|TRBJ2-2|TRBD2
CASSELAGAQNTGELFF
TGTGCCAGCAGTGAACTAGCGGGAGCCCAAAACACCGGGGAGCTGTTTTTT
>-|TRBV2|TRBJ2-2|TRBD1
CASSVLGQGARSAGELFF
TGTGCCAGCAGTGTATTAGGACAGGGGGCTAGATCGGCCGGGGAGCTGTTTTTT
>-|TRBV5-4|TRBJ1-3|-
CASSLRQGGNTIYF
TGTGCCAGCAGCTTGCGGCAGGGTGGAAACACCATATATTTT
>-|TRBV5-1|TRBJ2-1|TRBD1
CASSWDRTTNNEQFF
TGCGCCAGCAGCTGGGACAGGACCACAAACAATGAGCAGTTCTTC
>-|TRBV7-6|TRBJ2-2|TRBD1
CASSLRARTGNTGELFF
TGTGCCAGCAGCTTAAGGGCTAGGACAGGGAACACCGGGGAGCTGTTTTTT
>-|TRBV6-5|TRBJ2-5|-
CASSYSRLEYF
TGTGCCAGCAGTTACTCGAGGTTAGAGTACTTC
>-|TRBV7-6|TRBJ2-1|TRBD2
CASSSTLAGVDNEQFF
TGTGCCAGCAGCTCCACACTAGCGGGAGTTGATAATGAGCAGTTCTTC
>-|TRBV19|TRBJ2-5|TRBD2
CASSMDGTSGGVFETQYF
TGTGCCAGTAGTATGGATGGGACTAGCGGGGGGGTATTTGAGACCCAGTACTTC